These T cell receptor beta chains were read from a single sample in a study of T cell responses to AZD1222 COVID-19 vaccine. This table comes from immunoSEQ multiplex PCR, and its TCRdb copy is limited to in-frame clones, with some not included. The sample includes 130,000 or so clones, approximately 94% of them seen just once. Material: peripheral blood, obtained on day 0 of AZD1222 vaccination. Source of these receptors: an adult in good health. Each CDR3 is given with its conserved first and last residue. Each record gives: V gene, D gene, clone size, J gene, CDR3 DNA, CDR3 protein. D genes are given only for firm matches. Some rows have no size entry. The others give once, few or many, or a class for an expanded clone.

V gene: TRBV7-2
D gene: -
clone size: -
J gene: TRBJ1-5
CDR3 DNA: TGTGCCAGCAGCTTTGGGACAAGGGGTCAGCCCCAGCATTTT
CDR3 protein: CASSFGTRGQPQHF

V gene: TRBV2
D gene: TRBD1
clone size: -
J gene: TRBJ1-4
CDR3 DNA: TGTGCCAGCAGGGACAGGGGGCAAACTAATGAAAAACTGTTTTTT
CDR3 protein: CASRDRGQTNEKLFF

V gene: TRBV29-1
D gene: -
clone size: once
J gene: TRBJ2-1
CDR3 DNA: TGCAGCCAGGGGGGGAACCCAAGCTCCTACAATGAGCAGTTCTTC
CDR3 protein: CSQGGNPSSYNEQFF

V gene: TRBV6-5
D gene: -
clone size: -
J gene: TRBJ2-5
CDR3 DNA: TGTGCCAGCAGTTACTCGAGATGGGTGGAGACCCAGTACTTC
CDR3 protein: CASSYSRWVETQYF

V gene: TRBV30
D gene: -
clone size: -
J gene: TRBJ1-2
CDR3 DNA: TGTGCCTGGAGTAGCCTAGGTCGTGGGGACTATGGCTACACCTTC
CDR3 protein: CAWSSLGRGDYGYTF

V gene: TRBV30
D gene: -
clone size: once
J gene: TRBJ1-2
CDR3 DNA: TGTGCCTGGATAGGGGGGGGAACGGATGGCTACACCTTC
CDR3 protein: CAWIGGGTDGYTF

V gene: TRBV7-6
D gene: TRBD2
clone size: -
J gene: TRBJ2-7
CDR3 DNA: TGTGCCAGCAGCTCCCAGATAGCGGGAGGCCGATACGAGCAGTACTTC
CDR3 protein: CASSSQIAGGRYEQYF

V gene: TRBV2
D gene: -
clone size: -
J gene: TRBJ1-1
CDR3 DNA: TGTGCCAGCAGGGGGGACATATCTGAAGCTTTCTTT
CDR3 protein: CASRGDISEAFF

V gene: TRBV19
D gene: -
clone size: -
J gene: TRBJ2-1
CDR3 DNA: TGTGCCAGTAGTGCTGCCCCAGGTAGGAGGGAGTTCTTC
CDR3 protein: CASSAAPGRREFF

V gene: TRBV20-1
D gene: -
clone size: -
J gene: TRBJ1-2
CDR3 DNA: TGCAGTGCTAGTCAGGTTGGCTACACCTTC
CDR3 protein: CSASQVGYTF

V gene: TRBV7-9
D gene: -
clone size: -
J gene: TRBJ2-4
CDR3 DNA: TGTGCCAGCAGCTTAGTAATTGATGGTGGTCCTCTCAGAAACATTCAGTACTTC
CDR3 protein: CASSLVIDGGPLRNIQYF

V gene: TRBV6-1
D gene: -
clone size: -
J gene: TRBJ2-3
CDR3 DNA: TGTGCCAGCAGTGAACGACGAGATACGCAGTATTTT
CDR3 protein: CASSERRDTQYF

V gene: TRBV7-9
D gene: TRBD1
clone size: -
J gene: TRBJ1-1
CDR3 DNA: TGTGCCAGCAGCTCCTTACCCGACAGGGACACTGAAGCTTTCTTT
CDR3 protein: CASSSLPDRDTEAFF

V gene: TRBV4-1
D gene: -
clone size: -
J gene: TRBJ2-7
CDR3 DNA: TGCGCCAGCAGCCAAGCTCCAGGGAGCTACGAGCAGTACTTC
CDR3 protein: CASSQAPGSYEQYF

V gene: TRBV10-3
D gene: TRBD2
clone size: -
J gene: TRBJ2-7
CDR3 DNA: TGTGCCATCAGAGAATTAGCGGGAGAGAGCTCCTACGAGCAGTACTTC
CDR3 protein: CAIRELAGESSYEQYF

V gene: TRBV6-5
D gene: TRBD2
clone size: once
J gene: TRBJ2-1
CDR3 DNA: TGTGCCAGCAGTCCCGGACTAGTGGGCAATGAGCAGTTCTTC
CDR3 protein: CASSPGLVGNEQFF

V gene: TRBV18
D gene: -
clone size: few
J gene: TRBJ2-1
CDR3 DNA: TGTGCCAGCTCACCGCCTGTAGCCGCATACAATGAGCAGTTCTTC
CDR3 protein: CASSPPVAAYNEQFF

V gene: TRBV7-2
D gene: TRBD1
clone size: -
J gene: TRBJ1-3
CDR3 DNA: TGTGCCAGCAGCCCACGGACAGGGGTAGGAAACACCATATATTTT
CDR3 protein: CASSPRTGVGNTIYF

V gene: TRBV2
D gene: TRBD1
clone size: -
J gene: TRBJ1-4
CDR3 DNA: TGTGCCAGCACTCGGACAGGGATGGGGGAAAAACTGTTTTTT
CDR3 protein: CASTRTGMGEKLFF

V gene: TRBV2
D gene: -
clone size: once
J gene: TRBJ2-5
CDR3 DNA: TGTGCCAGCAGTGAAAAGGAAGGCCACCAAGAGACCCAGTACTTC
CDR3 protein: CASSEKEGHQETQYF

V gene: TRBV18
D gene: -
clone size: few
J gene: TRBJ2-2
CDR3 DNA: TGTGCCAGCTCACCTCAGGGTGCCGGGGAGCTGTTTTTT
CDR3 protein: CASSPQGAGELFF

V gene: TRBV19
D gene: TRBD2
clone size: -
J gene: TRBJ2-1
CDR3 DNA: TGTGCCAGCCAGCCTCGGGGGGGTAGCAGAAACAATGAGCAGTTCTTC
CDR3 protein: CASQPRGGSRNNEQFF

V gene: TRBV18
D gene: TRBD1
clone size: -
J gene: TRBJ1-6
CDR3 DNA: TGTGCCAGCTCAACGGGGACAGGGGATGCTTCACCCCTCCACTTT
CDR3 protein: CASSTGTGDASPLHF

V gene: TRBV19
D gene: -
clone size: -
J gene: TRBJ2-5
CDR3 DNA: TGTGCCAGTAGTATCTACAACAAAGAGACCCAGTACTTC
CDR3 protein: CASSIYNKETQYF

V gene: TRBV6-1
D gene: -
clone size: -
J gene: TRBJ2-2
CDR3 DNA: TGTGCCAGCAGTGAAGCGCTCCCCCGACGCACCGGGGAGCTGTTTTTT
CDR3 protein: CASSEALPRRTGELFF

V gene: TRBV2
D gene: -
clone size: -
J gene: TRBJ1-5
CDR3 DNA: TGTGCCAGCAGCGCCGACAGCAATCAGCCCCAGCATTTT
CDR3 protein: CASSADSNQPQHF

V gene: TRBV30
D gene: -
clone size: -
J gene: TRBJ1-1
CDR3 DNA: TGTGCCTGGACAGAACAGGGTGCGGGGAACACTGAAGCTTTCTTT
CDR3 protein: CAWTEQGAGNTEAFF

V gene: TRBV19
D gene: -
clone size: -
J gene: TRBJ1-5
CDR3 DNA: TGTGCCAGTACCGGGGGCTATAGCAATCAGCCCCAGCATTTT
CDR3 protein: CASTGGYSNQPQHF

V gene: TRBV10-3
D gene: -
clone size: -
J gene: TRBJ1-5
CDR3 DNA: TGTGCCATCAGTGAGTCGAGAACCAGCTATAGCAATCAGCCCCAGCATTTT
CDR3 protein: CAISESRTSYSNQPQHF

V gene: TRBV4-1
D gene: -
clone size: -
J gene: TRBJ1-1
CDR3 DNA: TGCGCCAGCAGCCAAGGCTTAGGGTGGAAGAACACTGAAGCTTTCTTT
CDR3 protein: CASSQGLGWKNTEAFF

V gene: TRBV6-7
D gene: -
clone size: -
J gene: TRBJ1-1
CDR3 DNA: TGTGCCAGCAGTTACCCCCTCCGAGAAGCAGCGAACACTGAAGCTTTCTTT
CDR3 protein: CASSYPLREAANTEAFF

V gene: TRBV18
D gene: -
clone size: -
J gene: TRBJ2-3
CDR3 DNA: TGTGCCAGCTCACCTCCATCAAGCACAGATACGCAGTATTTT
CDR3 protein: CASSPPSSTDTQYF

V gene: TRBV12-3/TRBV12-4
D gene: TRBD2
clone size: -
J gene: TRBJ2-7
CDR3 DNA: TGTGCCAGCAGTTCAGCGGGATCCCACGAGCAGTACTTC
CDR3 protein: CASSSAGSHEQYF

V gene: TRBV19
D gene: TRBD2
clone size: -
J gene: TRBJ2-2
CDR3 DNA: TGTGCCAGTAGTGGCTTAGCGGGAGGCCTGATGGGGGAGCTGTTTTTT
CDR3 protein: CASSGLAGGLMGELFF

V gene: TRBV6-5
D gene: TRBD1
clone size: -
J gene: TRBJ1-2
CDR3 DNA: TGTGCCAGCAGTAAACAGGGGGTAGGTGGCTACACCTTC
CDR3 protein: CASSKQGVGGYTF

V gene: TRBV10-3
D gene: -
clone size: -
J gene: TRBJ2-7
CDR3 DNA: TGTGCCATCAGGACAGCAACAGGGGAGCAGTACTTC
CDR3 protein: CAIRTATGEQYF

V gene: TRBV4-1
D gene: -
clone size: -
J gene: TRBJ1-3
CDR3 DNA: TGCGCCAGCAGCCAAGATGGGGCTGGGACACCTGGAAACACCATATATTTT
CDR3 protein: CASSQDGAGTPGNTIYF